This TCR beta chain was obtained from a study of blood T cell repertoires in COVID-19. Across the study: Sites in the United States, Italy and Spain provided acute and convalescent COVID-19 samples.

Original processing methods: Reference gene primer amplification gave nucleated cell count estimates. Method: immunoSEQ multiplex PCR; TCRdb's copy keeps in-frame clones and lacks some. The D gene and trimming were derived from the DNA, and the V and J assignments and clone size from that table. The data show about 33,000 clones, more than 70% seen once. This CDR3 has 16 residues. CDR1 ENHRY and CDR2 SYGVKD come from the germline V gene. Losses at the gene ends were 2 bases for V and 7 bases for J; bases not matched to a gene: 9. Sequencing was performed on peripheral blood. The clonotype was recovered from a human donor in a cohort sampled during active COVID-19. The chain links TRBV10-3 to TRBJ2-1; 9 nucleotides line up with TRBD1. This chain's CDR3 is CAISELTGGSRNEQFF. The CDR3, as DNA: TGTGCCATCAGTGAGCTAACAGGGGGCAGTAGGAATGAGCAGTTCTTC.